The T cell receptor beta chain under discussion was sequenced for a study of CD8+CD57+ T cells in acquired aplastic anemia. TCR beta VDJ and CDR3 were profiled, and genomic DNA was the template. TCRdb called the reads again in MiXCR, with one record for every CDR3 protein. The profile covers over 150,000 distinct CDR3 sequences, with about 54% appearing a single time and 10% to 15% taken by the ten largest. For sequencing, patients were chosen who had shown expansion of CD8+CD57+ cells by flow cytometry. Patients were untreated when blood was sampled. Overall study results and limits: Comparison of patients with controls identified about 30 shared CD8+ CDR3 sequences.

The CDR3 is 11 residues long. The V end was cut by 8 bases, the J end by 8 bases, with 12 bases between. Per germline, CDR1 MNHNS and CDR2 SASEGT. As for this clonotype: The antigen remains undetermined.

This TCR was sampled from a human donor with aplastic anemia. The chain is built from TRBV6-1 and TRBJ1-2, with D unclear. The sequencing sample was made of sorted CD4+, CD8+, or CD8+CD57+ T cells (not recorded which) from PBMCs. The CDR3 sequence is CASQTPRGYTF. The CDR3 DNA sequence: TGTGCCAGCCAGACCCCACGGGGCTACACCTTC.